What follows describes a single TCR beta chain. This specimen belongs to a study of T cells in Graves' hyperthyroidism and ophthalmopathy. The investigators amplified TCR beta CDR3 regions from RNA transcripts. HTBI primers drove first-round RT-PCR of the TCR CDR3. TCRdb used MiXCR to reprocess the multiplex PCR reads, holding one entry per CDR3 protein. This sample has some 50,000 distinct CDR3 sequences, with approximately 53% found just once. It was uncontrolled infection, other autoimmune disease, pregnancy or lactation that excluded patients. Diagnosis rested on symptoms, serum thyroxine and TRAb, thyroid ultrasound, and orbital computed tomography. The CDR3 loop spans 14 amino acids. Germline CDR1 reads SGHRS; CDR2 reads YFSETQ. Trimming at V came to 7 bases and at J to 2 bases, leaving 9 bases not matched to a gene.

This TCR was recovered from a man younger than 30 with Graves' hyperthyroidism. The chain joins TRBV5-1 to TRBJ2-7, with 7 bases matching TRBD2. Input material: peripheral blood or thyroid tissue (not recorded which). The CDR3 DNA is TGCGCCAGCGCCCTGGGGGAGGGCGCCTACGAGCAGTACTTC. Residues: CASALGEGAYEQYF.